The present TCR beta chain was sequenced within a study of cytomegalovirus exposure and HLA in healthy donors (dated by TCRdb to about 2017). About the study as a whole: According to an earlier analysis of 587 of the donors, about 170 million T cells yielded over 90 million unique TCR beta sequences and more than 250 Gb of sequence data. To decide whether each TCR beta V gene segment behaved as functional or pseudogenic, an earlier analysis of some 570 of the donors relied on high-throughput TCR beta sequencing. To predict cytomegalovirus infection status, the study combined high-throughput TCR immunosequencing, statistical association of individual TCRs with disease status, and machine learning. Both class I and class II loci were covered by HLA typing, at four-digit resolution. Donor age, sex, ethnicity and CMV serostatus were collected together with the repertoire data. The study was designed to test whether signatures of past pathogen exposure could be identified by cataloging public T cell receptors. All discovery cohort repertoires had been generated using a single sequencing platform. Four or five DR-DQ haplotypes were handled as single units for association and clustering because linkage in the cohort was strong. Typing coverage differed by locus: A, B, C, DRB1 and DQB1 were typed in roughly 620-640 donors, DQA1 in about 500, DPA1 in over 600, and DPB1 in approximately 450. The T cell repertoires of around 730 subjects were profiled by immunosequencing and related to cytomegalovirus serostatus. A later genetic analysis took genome-wide SNP genotypes for about 65% of the roughly 670 donors and used that subset as a discovery cohort. In addition to the first cohort of 666 subjects, a separate validation cohort of 100 to 150 different subjects was used. The genetic ancestry cluster associated with self-reported Caucasian donors included 70% to 85% of the roughly 400 genotyped donors. Rather than using new phenotypic data, the later analysis identified candidate immune exposures from TCR beta sequences and from how often those sequences occurred across donors. An early release covering 550 to 700 HLA-typed donors comprised about 300 gigabases of sequencing data and tens of millions of unique TCR sequences. To study patterns of TCR occurrence, a later analysis re-analyzed previously published TCR beta repertoires from several hundred donors and added high-resolution HLA genotyping. On average, roughly 250,000 unique TCR beta nucleotide sequences were sequenced per donor among a few hundred genotyped donors of the cohort, with roughly a sixth of those sequences being non-productive.

What the research found in general, with its limitations: The classifier was reported to diagnose cytomegalovirus status with high specificity and sensitivity in both the original cohort and the validation cohort. Because counts were too low, roughly 17 rarely observed V segments, including chromosome 9 orphons, were left out of the earlier analysis of 587 of the donors. Correlated functional status among segregating V segments might be attributable to linkage disequilibrium, but an unknown experimental factor could not be ruled out. A total of 150 or so TCR beta chains were listed by the study as associated with cytomegalovirus. In a later analysis, HLA-associated TCR beta chains were found to be more clonally expanded and to have lower generation probabilities than equally common non-associated chains. A later analysis found that TCR association rates varied across HLA loci, with DRB1 alleles showing the most associated TCRs and HLA-C alleles the fewest. Because HLA typing was missing for some donors at each locus, association tests included only the typed subset. A few of the identified cytomegalovirus-associated TCR beta chains were confirmed in vitro to be specific for cytomegalovirus antigens. According to a later analysis, most CMV-associated TCR beta chains appeared to be HLA-restricted, and the HLA associations seemed to be driven largely by CMV exposure. The authors suggested that the approach could potentially be generalized to other disease states and immunological phenotypes. At a false discovery rate of 0.05, a later analysis linked about 17,000 TCR beta sequences to specific HLA alleles. Broadly in line with IMGT annotations, most TCR beta V segments showed up in productive rearrangements about 90% or about 30% of the time in an earlier analysis of several hundred of the donors. Presence/absence analyses assumed roughly uniform sequencing depth across donors, an assumption that may not hold. A later genetic analysis associated a missense DCLRE1C variant with V-gene and J-gene trimming of TCR beta chains, and an independent cohort replicated the association. A cluster of highly shared sequence variants was judged likely to represent a technical artifact of the sequencing pipeline. A later analysis reported that several top co-occurrence clusters appeared linked to parvovirus B19, influenza, CMV and Epstein-Barr virus. According to a later genetic analysis, donors in an Asian-associated ancestry cluster had fewer N-insertions in productive TCRs than the approximately 700-donor mean. A further reported finding was that TCR beta sequences accurately predicted the HLA-A and HLA-B alleles for most subjects in the first cohort. Assigning TCR associations to individual alleles was difficult when HLA alleles, especially DR and DQ, strongly co-occurred. Most TCR sequences were observed very rarely across donors, whereas some public TCRs were present in many individuals. Only TCR beta chains were sequenced in this cohort, and the absence of alpha or paired-chain data limited detectable features. CMV serostatus was the only immune exposure information available for the cohort.

The cohort comprised 666 healthy bone marrow donors. All cohort members were sampled while nominally healthy, although unrecorded immune exposures were likely present. The donor tested CMV seronegative and was one of the 352 seronegative cohort members. Each donor provided a peripheral blood sample, and peripheral blood mononuclear cells were used for TCR beta sequencing. The Qiagen DNeasy Blood Extraction Kit was used to extract genomic DNA from the blood cell samples. Details on this clone: No antigen is known for it. It has no much larger one-base neighbor in the sample; base qualities were not kept.

The library was produced with the immunoSEQ multiplex PCR assay. The multiplex PCR relied on a mix of 60 forward primers for TCR Vbeta segments and 13 reverse primers for TCR Jbeta segments. The CDR3 region of rearranged TCR beta genes was amplified from genomic DNA by a multiplex PCR assay. Amplified TCR beta libraries were sequenced as 87-base-pair reads on the Illumina HiSeq System. Per the original workflow: A later analysis counted approximately 74 million unique TCR beta chains across the 666 repertoires, and around 9.9 million of these chains were shared by at least two donors. A nearest-neighbor algorithm error-corrected the raw reads and collapsed the reads into unique sequences, merging closely related sequences to remove PCR and sequencing errors. To assign V, D and J gene segments, CDR3 sequences were aligned to IMGT reference sequences. Each retained sequence needed at least a six-nucleotide match to both a V gene segment and a J gene segment. A rearrangement was called productive if the CDR3 had no stop codons and remained in frame with V and J, and every other rearrangement was called non-productive. Following IMGT convention, CDR3 was defined as the stretch from the second conserved V-encoded cysteine up to the conserved J-encoded phenylalanine. The earlier analysis of more than 450 of the donors excluded sequences that lacked an unambiguous match to a single V gene segment. In an earlier analysis of about 590 of the donors, a V segment was called functional when productive rearrangements were above 56.7%, and segregating when the standard deviation between donors exceeded 5%. A statistical classification framework was developed to diagnose cytomegalovirus status using the catalog of TCR beta chain sequences. A later analysis assigned V and J genes by comparing TCR nucleotide sequences with IMGT/GENE-DB human TR gene sequences. Using the TCRdist pipeline, a later analysis assigned CDR3 sequences along with most-parsimonious VDJ recombination scenarios. In a later analysis, each TCR beta chain was defined by its CDR3 amino acid sequence together with its V-gene family, and reads lacking a unique V-gene family were excluded. As a way to deal with suspected cross-contamination and a sequencing artifact, a later analysis dropped over 550 nucleotide sequences that were highly shared and had low generation probability. A later analysis calculated a clonal expansion index for each public chain from normalized within-repertoire ranks of inferred template counts. A later analysis computed generation probabilities with a VDJ recombination model fitted to out-of-frame rearrangements, and checked the results against IGoR. Hypergeometric tests were used in a later analysis to score TCR-TCR, TCR-HLA and TCR-CMV co-occurrence, with a repertoire-size bias correction applied to the TCR pairs. False discovery rates were estimated in a later analysis by permuting HLA or CMV assignments 20 times. A later analysis grouped co-occurring TCRs with DBSCAN, adding TCRdist sequence similarity when clustering within HLA-allele-positive subsets. For co-occurrence clustering, repertoires with fewer than 30,000 or more than 120,000 public chains were excluded, along with about five repertoires with anomalous nucleotide sharing. This is the immuneACCESS table as TCRdb keeps it, with only in-frame sequences that have V and J called. A part of the clones is gone; compared with another copy, unresolved V genes explain less than half, and the rest is unexplained. V and J calls and clone size are given by that table; D and trimming were obtained from the DNA. The sample data list fewer than 200,000 clones, and about 72% of these were observed just once. The ten largest clonotypes hold about 1.3% of the sample.

Sequencing was carried out using PBMCs. This receptor was obtained from a man in his 60s in good health and CMV-seronegative.

In nucleotides, the sequence is TGTGCCAGCAGACGGGGGACTGACTACGAGCAGTACTTC. The encoded protein is CASRRGTDYEQYF. The rearranged chain carries TRBV25-1 and TRBJ2-7, with a weak D call of TRBD2 (6 bases match). CDR1 and CDR2 (MGHDK, SYGVNS) derive from the germline V gene. The CDR3 measures 13 amino acids from cysteine to phenylalanine. The kept DNA is CDR3 alone, 39 bases in frame from the first base. V is shortened by 6 bases, J by 3 bases, and the region joining them spans 12 bases.